These T cell receptor beta chains were read from a single sample in a study of blood T cell repertoires in COVID-19. The table came from immunoSEQ multiplex PCR; TCRdb's copy has only in-frame clones and leaves some out. This sample has 160,000 or so clones, with around 83% found just once. Material: peripheral blood. These TCRs come from a human donor in a cohort sampled during active COVID-19. CDR3s include the opening cysteine and the closing phenylalanine or tryptophan. The D gene is left open where the match is weak. Clone size appears in some rows only: once, few, many, or a class for an expanded clone.

d_gene | abundance | j_gene | v_gene | CDR3aa | CDR3nt
TRBD2 | NA | TRBJ2-1 | TRBV7-2 | CASSLTSGPYNEQFF | TGTGCCAGCAGCTTGACTAGCGGGCCCTACAATGAGCAGTTCTTC
TRBD1 | NA | TRBJ1-6 | TRBV9 | CASSVGDSRSPLHF | TGTGCCAGCAGCGTAGGGGACAGTAGATCACCCCTCCACTTT
TRBD1 | NA | TRBJ2-1 | TRBV29-1 | CSVEDPGQATNEQFF | TGCAGCGTTGAAGATCCGGGACAGGCGACTAATGAGCAGTTCTTC
TRBD2 | NA | TRBJ2-3 | TRBV4-2 | CASSQDPVGLVGGTDTQYF | TGTGCCAGCAGCCAAGACCCCGTAGGACTAGTTGGGGGCACAGATACGCAGTATTTT
NA | NA | TRBJ1-5 | TRBV6-5 | CASRGGYSNQPQHF | TGTGCCAGCCGGGGGGGGTATAGCAATCAGCCCCAGCATTTT
TRBD1 | NA | TRBJ1-2 | TRBV3-1/TRBV3-2 | CASSPGQGPVGGYTF | TGTGCCAGCAGCCCGGGACAGGGACCAGTTGGTGGCTACACCTTC
NA | once | TRBJ2-7 | TRBV7-3 | CASSLGTGSHEQYF | TGTGCCAGCAGCTTAGGCACAGGGTCCCACGAGCAGTACTTC
NA | NA | TRBJ1-2 | TRBV19 | CASSPTGLEANYGYTF | TGTGCCAGTAGTCCTACGGGACTGGAAGCTAACTATGGCTACACCTTC
NA | NA | TRBJ2-7 | TRBV7-3 | CASSLTGGVAYEQYF | TGTGCCAGCAGCTTAACCGGCGGGGTAGCATACGAGCAGTACTTC
TRBD2 | NA | TRBJ2-1 | TRBV4-3 | CASSPRVGGDSNEQFF | TGCGCCAGCAGCCCCCGGGTCGGGGGGGACTCGAATGAGCAGTTCTTC
TRBD2 | NA | TRBJ2-1 | TRBV7-2 | CASSLGGRALNEQFF | TGTGCCAGCAGCTTAGGCGGGAGGGCCCTCAATGAGCAGTTCTTC
TRBD1 | NA | TRBJ1-2 | TRBV6-5 | CASTYRGRYYGYTF | TGTGCCAGCACTTACAGGGGGCGATACTATGGCTACACCTTC
NA | NA | TRBJ2-7 | TRBV25-1 | CASSVAESSYEQYF | TGTGCCAGCAGTGTAGCGGAAAGCTCCTACGAGCAGTACTTC
TRBD1 | NA | TRBJ1-2 | TRBV4-1 | CASSHPDRGNGYTF | TGCGCCAGCAGCCATCCCGACAGGGGGAATGGCTACACCTTC
NA | NA | TRBJ2-7 | TRBV28 | CATDGDTYEQYF | TGTGCCACGGACGGGGATACCTACGAGCAGTACTTC
NA | NA | TRBJ2-1 | TRBV29-1 | CSVVPRVVDEQFF | TGCAGCGTTGTCCCTAGAGTGGTCGATGAGCAGTTCTTC
TRBD2 | once | TRBJ2-1 | TRBV29-1 | CSVELGLAGTTYNEQFF | TGCAGCGTGGAACTGGGACTAGCGGGAACAACCTACAATGAGCAGTTCTTC
NA | NA | TRBJ2-7 | TRBV10-3 | CAISQRWGTYEQYF | TGTGCCATCAGCCAGCGGTGGGGTACCTACGAGCAGTACTTC
TRBD1 | NA | TRBJ1-6 | TRBV19 | CASRTGDRNSPLHF | TGTGCCAGCCGGACAGGGGATAGGAATTCACCCCTCCACTTT
NA | NA | TRBJ1-2 | TRBV7-2 | CASSPDRNYGYTF | TGTGCCAGCAGCCCCGACAGGAACTATGGCTACACCTTC
TRBD1 | NA | TRBJ1-2 | TRBV6-4 | CASSEGQEMDGYTF | TGTGCCAGCAGTGAGGGACAGGAAATGGATGGCTACACCTTC
NA | NA | TRBJ1-5 | TRBV28 | CASSVWGDDQPQHF | TGTGCCAGCAGTGTTTGGGGCGACGATCAGCCCCAGCATTTT
NA | NA | TRBJ1-1 | TRBV14 | CASSQDQVVTEAFF | TGTGCCAGCAGCCAAGATCAGGTCGTCACTGAAGCTTTCTTT
NA | NA | TRBJ2-1 | TRBV7-3 | CASSPRGSYNEQFF | TGTGCCAGCAGCCCGCGTGGCTCCTACAATGAGCAGTTCTTC
TRBD2 | NA | TRBJ2-7 | TRBV4-2 | CASSQDWLAGTNYEQYF | TGTGCCAGCAGCCAAGACTGGTTAGCGGGGACGAACTACGAGCAGTACTTC
TRBD1 | NA | TRBJ1-5 | TRBV5-1 | CASSLGSGQGGNQPQHF | TGCGCCAGCAGCTTGGGCTCGGGACAGGGGGGCAATCAGCCCCAGCATTTT
TRBD1 | once | TRBJ2-2 | TRBV2 | CASSGSGQGVSGELFF | TGTGCCAGCAGTGGTTCGGGACAGGGTGTATCGGGGGAGCTGTTTTTT
TRBD2 | NA | TRBJ2-7 | TRBV11-2 | CASSSLAGGYEQYF | TGTGCCAGCAGCTCGCTAGCGGGAGGCTACGAGCAGTACTTC
NA | NA | TRBJ2-2 | TRBV9 | CASSVDYIKGELFF | TGTGCCAGCAGCGTAGACTATATCAAAGGGGAGCTGTTTTTT
NA | NA | TRBJ2-1 | TRBV6-5 | CASRGGGEGQFF | TGTGCCAGCAGGGGGGGAGGAGAGGGGCAGTTCTTC
NA | NA | TRBJ2-7 | TRBV27 | CASSPQGSTYEQYF | TGTGCCAGCTCCCCCCAGGGCAGCACCTACGAGCAGTACTTC
NA | once | TRBJ1-3 | TRBV6-5 | CASSYDRPGNTIYF | TGTGCCAGCAGTTACGACAGGCCTGGAAACACCATATATTTT
TRBD1 | NA | TRBJ1-2 | TRBV6-5 | CASAGTGTYGYTF | TGTGCAAGTGCCGGGACAGGGACCTATGGCTACACCTTC
NA | once | TRBJ2-7 | TRBV6-2/TRBV6-3 | CASSSQQVWYEQYF | TGTGCCAGCAGTTCTCAGCAGGTTTGGTACGAGCAGTACTTC
NA | NA | TRBJ2-7 | TRBV5-1 | CASSLALFPYYYEQYF | TGCGCCAGCAGCTTGGCGCTCTTTCCATACTACTACGAGCAGTACTTC
NA | NA | TRBJ2-3 | TRBV27 | CASSLRVPSTDTQYF | TGTGCCAGCAGTTTAAGAGTCCCTAGCACAGATACGCAGTATTTT
TRBD2 | NA | TRBJ2-1 | TRBV29-1 | CSVASGRLGDNEQFF | TGCAGCGTTGCTAGCGGGAGGCTCGGAGACAATGAGCAGTTCTTC
TRBD1 | NA | TRBJ1-5 | TRBV3-1/TRBV3-2 | CASSQDGGTGGQPQHF | TGTGCCAGCAGCCAAGATGGAGGGACAGGGGGTCAGCCCCAGCATTTT